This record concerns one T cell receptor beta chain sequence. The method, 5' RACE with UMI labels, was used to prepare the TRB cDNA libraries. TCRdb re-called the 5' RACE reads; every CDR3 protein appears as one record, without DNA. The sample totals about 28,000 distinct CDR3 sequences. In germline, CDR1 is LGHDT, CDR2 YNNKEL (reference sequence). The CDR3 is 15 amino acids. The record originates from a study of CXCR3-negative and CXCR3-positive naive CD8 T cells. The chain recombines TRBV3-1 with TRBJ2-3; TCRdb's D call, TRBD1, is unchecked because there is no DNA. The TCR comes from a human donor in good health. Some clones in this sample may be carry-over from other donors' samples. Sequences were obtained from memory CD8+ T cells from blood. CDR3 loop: CASSHLGGRGDTQYF.